Shown below are 21 T cell receptor beta chains from a single sample sequenced in a study of immune heterogeneity within non-small cell lung tumors. Amplification of TCR beta CDR3 was performed by multiplex PCR with 32 V and 13 J primers. A single record per CDR3 protein comes from TCRdb applying MiXCR to the multiplex PCR reads. The table includes 1,500 to 2,000 distinct CDR3 sequences, about 22% detected once. Bulk tumor gDNA, roughly 660 ng per sample, served as the TCR template. Surgical sampling yielded several biopsies per primary tumor (spaced far apart). Curative surgery was undertaken by patients, who had untreated, newly diagnosed non-small cell lung cancer. Source material: lung tumor tissue. The receptors were sampled from a woman aged 45-65 years with non-small cell lung cancer.

This clonotype occurred once. V and J are TRBV5-6 and TRBJ2-6; no firm D call. There are 15 residues in the CDR3. The V end lost 4 bases, the J end lost 0 bases, and 8 bases lay between the germline ends. CDR1 and CDR2 from the germline V gene are SGHDT and YYEEEE. In DNA form, the CDR3 reads TGTGCCAGCAGCGTGGGGAACTCTGGGGCCAACGTCCTGACTTTC. It specifies CASSVGNSGANVLTF.

This clonotype has only a few counts. This sequence may be a read error, since a much larger clone differs from it by one base. The V gene is TRBV11-3, the J gene TRBJ2-2; possible D gene TRBD1, 5 bases. V lost 6 bases, J lost 2 bases, and 13 bases lay in between. CDR1 and CDR2 (germline): SGHNT, YENEEA. The CDR3 sequence is 15 residues long. CDR3 region: CASSKGPINTGELFF. Written as DNA, the CDR3 is TGTGCCAGCAGTAAGGGGCCTATAAACACCGGGGAGCTGTTTTTT.

This clonotype is deemed large. The chain couples TRBV6-1 to TRBJ2-7; D call uncertain. The V gene's germline CDR1 is MNHNS and CDR2 SASEGT. Trimming stripped 2 bases from V and 4 bases from J, with 12 bases between. This CDR3 spans 14 amino acids. CDR3 DNA sequence: TGTGCCAGCAGTGAAACCAGTGGGGATTACGAGCAGTACTTC. Translation: CASSETSGDYEQYF.

As for this clonotype: A much bigger clone sits one base away, suggesting this may be a read error. CDR3 in amino acids: CASSLVGRNTEDFF. The DNA for the CDR3 is TGTGCCAGCAGCTTAGTCGGACGGAACACTGAAGATTTCTTT. This chain links TRBV7-2 with TRBJ1-1; D is unclear. The germline V gene encodes CDR1 SGHTA and CDR2 FQGNSA. This CDR3 contains 14 residues.

The table lists this clonotype with a few counts. The chain links TRBV7-9 to TRBJ1-1; D is perhaps TRBD1 (5 bases). V dropped 5 bases and J dropped 4 bases, with 14 bases sitting between them. Germline lookup yields CDR1 SEHNR and CDR2 FQNEAQ (reference sequence). This CDR3 comprises 14 residues. CDR3 sequence (DNA): TGTGCCAGCAGCCCATTGACAGTGATCACTGAAGCTTTCTTT. It translates to CASSPLTVITEAFF.

By share, this clonotype counts as large. The chain has TRBV6-1 and TRBJ2-7, with 9 positions matching TRBD1. Germline V gene lookup returns CDR1 MNHNS and CDR2 SASEGT. The CDR3 length is 16 residues. Losses at the gene ends were 9 bases for V and 3 bases for J; bases not matched to a gene: 15. CDR3 coding DNA: TGTGCCAGTAGACTGAACAGGGGGCAGGGAGGCTACGAGCAGTACTTC. Encoded protein: CASRLNRGQGGYEQYF.

Points on this clonotype: This may stem from a read error, because a much larger clone lies one nucleotide away. The genes are TRBV29-1 and TRBJ2-7; D is uncertain. V lost 8 bases to trimming and J lost 5 bases, with 16 bases between them. Germline CDR1 SQVTM, CDR2 ANQGSEA. This CDR3 spans 12 amino acids. In nucleotides, the CDR3 is TGCAGCACACGGGCCGTTGGAAACGAGCAGTACTTC. Encoded protein: CSTRAVGNEQYF.

This clonotype was detected a few times. The rearrangement links TRBV10-3 to TRBJ2-5, with 8 bases that match TRBD2. This CDR3 spans 16 amino acids. The ends lost 0 bases at V and 2 bases at J; junction bases unmatched: 5. The germline CDR1 and CDR2 sequences are ENHRY and SYGVKD. CDR3 DNA sequence: TGTGCCATCAGTGAGTCCTTAGCGGGGATACAAGAGACCCAGTACTTC. Residues: CAISESLAGIQETQYF.

In its sample, this clonotype ranks as medium-sized. The chain has TRBV6-2 or TRBV6-3 and TRBJ1-1; possibly TRBD1 for D (6 bases). The CDR3 runs 12 residues. The germline CDR1 and CDR2 sequences are MNHEY and SVGEGT. V lost 2 bases to trimming and J lost 14 bases, with 15 bases between them. The CDR3 protein is CASSYPGHRRFF. CDR3 bases: TGTGCCAGCAGTTACCCGGGACATCGGCGATTCTTT.

This clonotype is labeled medium-sized. The chain is built from TRBV5-1 and TRBJ2-7, with D unresolved. Trimming took 0 bases from V and 4 from J, leaving 8 bases between them. The CDR3 is 13 amino acids. The V gene's germline CDR1 is SGHRS and CDR2 YFSETQ. The CDR3 sequence: CASSLAPSYEQYF. Written as DNA, the CDR3 is TGCGCCAGCAGCTTGGCCCCTAGTTACGAGCAGTACTTC.

Remarks on this clonotype: The junction departs from the called germline gene at one end, perhaps through a read error. This CDR3 reads CSSSPRQGGDTDTQYF. CDR3 sequence (DNA): TGTTCCAGCAGCCCCAGACAGGGAGGGGACACGGATACGCAGTATTTT. The genes are TRBV7-2 and TRBJ2-3; D possibly matches TRBD1 or TRBD2 (7 bases each). The germline V gene has CDR1 SGHTA and CDR2 FQGNSA. The CDR3 contains 16 residues.

By frequency in the sample, this clonotype is medium-sized. V gene TRBV7-9 combines with J gene TRBJ2-7; TRBD1 might be the D (5 bases). V gave up 4 bases and J gave up 2 bases, with 18 bases separating them. This CDR3 is built from 16 residues. CDR1 and CDR2 from the germline V gene are SEHNR and FQNEAQ (reference sequence). The DNA of the CDR3 is TGTGCCAGCAGCTCACCTCAGGGTAGCCCAACCTACGAGCAGTACTTC. Amino acids: CASSSPQGSPTYEQYF.

This clonotype counts as medium-sized. This chain joins TRBV12-3 or TRBV12-4 and TRBJ2-1; D uncertain. Trimming pared 7 bases from V and 0 bases from J, leaving 16 bases between. The CDR3 contains 16 residues. CDR3 sequence (DNA): TGTGCCAGCACCCTAAGCCCCTCTAGCTCCTACAATGAGCAGTTCTTC. Translated: CASTLSPSSSYNEQFF.

This clonotype was seen a handful of times. The final CDR3 position lacks the conserved phenylalanine or tryptophan, pointing to a likely read error. V and J are TRBV3-1 and TRBJ1-3; D is undetermined. This CDR3 has 16 residues. V was trimmed by 4 bases and J by 7 bases, leaving 20 bases between them. From germline, CDR1 is LGHDT and CDR2 YNNKEL (reference sequence). The CDR3 sequence is CASSPGPTVLLNTIYL. In DNA, the CDR3 is TGTGCCAGCAGCCCTGGCCCCACGGTTTTACTGAACACCATATATCTT.

This clonotype counts as medium-sized. J is TRBJ2-6 and V is TRBV20-1; 7 positions match TRBD1. This CDR3 is 14 amino acids long. Unmatched junction bases numbered 4, after V lost 6 bases and J lost 2 bases. From germline, CDR1 is DFQATT and CDR2 SNEGSKA (reference sequence). As DNA, the CDR3 is TGCAGTGCGCGTCAGGGGGCTGGGGCCAACGTCCTGACTTTC. Amino acid sequence: CSARQGAGANVLTF.

This clonotype has just a few counts. The V call is TRBV29-1, the J call TRBJ2-3; D may be TRBD2 (6 bases). Trimming stripped 8 bases from V and 4 bases from J, with 16 bases between. Germline V CDR1 and CDR2: SQVTM, ANQGSEA. The CDR3 has 13 residues. The CDR3 coding sequence is TGCAGCACCCGGGAGTTGTTACCAGATACGCAGTATTTT. Amino acids: CSTRELLPDTQYF.

The chain uses TRBV24-1 and TRBJ1-1; D possibly corresponds to TRBD1 (6 bases). The CDR3 has 14 residues. V dropped 12 bases and J dropped 4 bases, with 20 bases sitting between them. Germline V gene data show CDR1 as KGHDR and CDR2 as SFDVKD. The CDR3 protein is CASRGVQGLTEAFF. The CDR3 bases are TGTGCCTCCCGCGGCGTACAGGGACTCACTGAAGCTTTCTTT.

This clonotype was recorded a few times. This may be a read error: a much more frequent sequence differs by one nucleotide. The chain couples TRBV10-1 to TRBJ2-7; D uncertain. The CDR3 totals 13 residues. V lost 3 bases to trimming and J lost 4 bases, with 10 bases between them. Germline CDR1 reads WNHNN; CDR2 reads SYGVQD (reference sequence). The CDR3 region has the DNA TGCGCCAGCAGTGAAGATTGGGTGTACGAGCAGTACTTC. This gives the protein CASSEDWVYEQYF.

This clonotype is labeled as large. The gene calls are TRBV15 and TRBJ1-1; no reliable D call. The CDR3 length is 14 residues. Germline assignment: CDR1 LNHNV and CDR2 YYDKDF (reference sequence). Trimming left V 0 bases short and J 5 bases short, with 10 bases between. CDR3 amino acids: CATSRDFAGTEAFF. CDR3 coding DNA: TGTGCCACCAGCAGAGATTTTGCAGGAACTGAAGCTTTCTTT.

This clonotype is judged medium-sized (0.01 to 0.1%). The chain uses TRBV19 and TRBJ1-2, with TRBD1 as a possible D gene (6 bases). Trimming took off 3 bases at V and 4 bases at J, with 9 bases between the two ends. Germline CDR1 reads LNHDA; CDR2 reads SQIVND (reference sequence). CDR3 length: 13 amino acids. The CDR3 loop reads CASSMRGGYGYTF. Written as DNA, the CDR3 is TGTGCCAGTAGTATGAGGGGGGGCTATGGCTACACCTTC. The variable domain in full, completed from reference TRBV19 and TRBJ1-2, reads DGGITQSPKYLFRKEGQNVTLSCEQNLNHDAMYWYRQDPGQGLRLIYYSQIVNDFQKGDIAEGYSVSREKKESFPLTVTSAQKNPTAFYLCASSMRGGYGYTFGSGTRLTVV.

The CDR3: CAWTQTTYGYTF. Written as DNA, the CDR3 is TGTGCCTGGACCCAAACCACCTATGGCTACACCTTC. V usage is TRBV30 and J usage is TRBJ1-2; D ambiguous. The CDR3 has 12 amino acids. The V and J ends lost 4 bases and 4 bases respectively, with 10 bases between them. The germline V gene has CDR1 GTSNPN and CDR2 SVGIG (reference sequence).